The 14 T cell receptor beta chains reported below all come from one sample, sequenced in a study of shared clonotypes between healthy human individuals (dated by TCRdb to between 2020 and 2021). For the CD8 naive samples, CD45RO-negative cells were positively selected for CCR7, yielding a CD45RA+CCR7+ population from which TemRA cells were excluded. Receptors were amplified or captured by the immunoSEQ multiplex PCR assay. Not all clones reach the TCRdb copy of this immuneACCESS table, which keeps in-frame sequences only. Checked studies attribute under half of the gap to unresolved V genes and leave the rest unexplained. Recorded for this sample are hundreds of thousands of clones; 98% of them occurred a single time. The biggest ten clones account for roughly 0.29% of the sample. Sequencing was done on a sample of naive CD8+ T cells sorted from blood. The intended sense of this specimen's cell subset or site label: CD45RA+CCR7+. The receptor set was obtained from a man younger than 45 in good health.

About this clone: Other DNA sequences of this sample code for an identical CDR3. The chain links TRBV7-6 to TRBJ1-1; D not certain. V lost 2 bases and J 2 bases, leaving 6 bases between the germline ends. The CDR3 is 13 amino acids. Germline V gives CDR1 SGHVS, CDR2 FNYEAQ. The CDR3 nucleotides are TGTGCCAGCAGCTTAACAGAAAACACTGAAGCTTTCTTT. Its translation: CASSLTENTEAFF.

This clone has just one count. V gene TRBV29-1 combines with J gene TRBJ2-1; 16 positions match TRBD2. The V and J ends lost 3 bases and 0 bases, in that order; junction bases with no gene match: 5. Germline CDR1 is SQVTM and CDR2 is ANQGSEA. The CDR3 consists of 18 residues. The CDR3 sequence: CSVDPGLAGGSSYNEQFF. CDR3 coding DNA: TGCAGCGTTGATCCGGGACTAGCGGGAGGGAGCTCCTACAATGAGCAGTTCTTC.

The V call is TRBV29-1, the J call TRBJ2-1, with TRBD2 matching over 14 bases. Trimming took 5 bases from V and 3 from J; bases not matched to a gene: 12. Germline V lookup: CDR1 SQVTM, CDR2 ANQGSEA. This CDR3 has 18 amino acids. The CDR3 region has the DNA TGCAGCGTTAATATCCCGGGACTAGCGGGAGCCCACTACAATGAGCAGTTCTTC. Its translation is CSVNIPGLAGAHYNEQFF.

J is TRBJ1-2 and V is TRBV2, with a tentative D call TRBD1 (6 bases). Germline loops: CDR1 SNHLY, CDR2 FYNNEI. There are 16 residues in the CDR3. V was cut by 3 bases and J by 0 bases, with 14 bases left in between. The CDR3 here is CASSDRTAYSNYGYTF. CDR3 nucleotide sequence: TGTGCCAGCAGTGATCGGACAGCGTATTCTAACTATGGCTACACCTTC.

V and J are TRBV19 and TRBJ2-2; TRBD2 agrees at 9 bases. The V gene's germline CDR1 is LNHDA and CDR2 SQIVND (reference sequence). The J segment lost 0 bases and the V segment lost 2 bases, leaving 10 bases of the junction unmatched. This CDR3 region has 19 residues. The CDR3 reads CASSIRGPSSGANTGELFF. CDR3 bases: TGTGCCAGTAGTATACGAGGCCCTTCTAGCGGGGCGAACACCGGGGAGCTGTTTTTT.

In its sample, this clone was seen once. The chain recombines TRBV19 with TRBJ1-1; 7 bases align to TRBD1. The germline CDR1 and CDR2 sequences are LNHDA and SQIVND (reference sequence). The length of the CDR3 is 14 residues. Trimming removed 5 bases from V and 1 base from J; junction bases left unmatched: 4. CDR3 protein: CASSATGANTEAFF. CDR3 coding DNA: TGTGCCAGTAGTGCTACAGGGGCGAACACTGAAGCTTTCTTT.

This chain joins TRBV13 and TRBJ1-1, with 10 bases fitting TRBD1. Trimming at V came to 4 bases and at J to 7 bases, leaving 15 bases not matched to a gene. Germline CDR1 PRHDT, CDR2 FYEKMQ (reference sequence). The CDR3 spans 17 residues. CDR3 protein: CASSSRQGAVTLDEAFF. CDR3 DNA sequence: TGTGCCAGCAGCTCAAGACAGGGGGCAGTAACGCTGGATGAAGCTTTCTTT.

This clone was counted a single time. The rearrangement joins TRBV30 to TRBJ1-1; the D gene is possibly TRBD1 (5 bases). V was shortened by 1 base and J by 1 base, with 13 bases between the two germline ends. The germline V gene encodes CDR1 GTSNPN and CDR2 SVGIG (reference sequence). The CDR3 totals 15 residues. The CDR3 loop reads CAWSGGVSTNTEAFF. The CDR3 DNA reads TGTGCCTGGAGTGGAGGGGTGTCCACGAACACTGAAGCTTTCTTT. Full variable domain (outside the CDR3, taken from reference TRBV30 and TRBJ1-1): SQTIHQWPATLVQPVGSPLSLECTVEGTSNPNLYWYRQAAGRGLQLLFYSVGIGQISSEVPQNLSASRPQDRQFILSSKKLLLSDSGFYLCAWSGGVSTNTEAFFGQGTRLTVV.

The chain is built from TRBV5-1 and TRBJ2-3; TRBD2 agrees at 10 bases. V dropped 3 bases and J dropped 1; count of bases not matched to a gene: 8. This CDR3 is 17 amino acids long. Germline loops: CDR1 SGHRS, CDR2 YFSETQ. The CDR3 DNA reads TGCGCCAGCAGCTACCGGCGACTAGCGGGCGGCACAGATACGCAGTATTTT. Its protein product is CASSYRRLAGGTDTQYF.

The chain employs TRBV4-1 and TRBJ2-3; 9 bases map to TRBD1. V shed 3 bases and J 3 bases; nucleotides not matched to a gene: 1. Germline V CDR1 and CDR2: MGHRA, YSYEKL. This CDR3 region has 14 residues. The CDR3 here is CASSQTGGTDTQYF. Here the CDR3 DNA reads TGCGCCAGCAGCCAGACAGGGGGGACAGATACGCAGTATTTT.

In its sample, this clone was seen a few times. The V call is TRBV29-1, the J call TRBJ2-7; D is uncertain. V lost 6 bases, J lost 9 bases, and 18 bases lay in between. There are 12 residues in the CDR3. CDR1 SQVTM and CDR2 ANQGSEA come from the germline V gene. The CDR3: CSVADDPPGQYF. CDR3 nucleotide sequence: TGCAGCGTGGCCGACGATCCCCCCGGGCAGTACTTC.

V is TRBV15 and J is TRBJ1-5; no firm D call. Per the germline V gene, CDR1 is LNHNV and CDR2 is YYDKDF (reference sequence). CDR3 length equals 13 residues. V was shortened by 5 bases and J by 5 bases, with 10 bases between the two germline ends. The CDR3 is CATSQTRHQPQHF. For the CDR3, the DNA is TGTGCCACCAGCCAGACTAGGCATCAGCCCCAGCATTTT.

The genes are TRBV7-3 and TRBJ2-1, with a weak D call TRBD2 (5 bases). From germline, CDR1 is SGHTA and CDR2 FQGTGA. The V end lost 4 bases, the J end lost 8 bases, and 12 bases lay between the germline ends. This CDR3 spans 13 amino acids. For the CDR3, the DNA is TGTGCCAGCAGCTCACTAGAATGGGATGAGCAGTTCTTC. It codes for CASSSLEWDEQFF. The variable domain in full, completed from reference TRBV7-3 and TRBJ2-1, reads GAGVSQTPSNKVTEKGKYVELRCDPISGHTALYWYRQSLGQGPEFLIYFQGTGAADDSGLPNDRFFAVRPEGSVSTLKIQRTERGDSAVYLCASSSLEWDEQFFGPGTRLTVL.

This CDR3 reads CATSRGDDSQETQYF. The DNA of the CDR3 is TGTGCCACCAGCAGAGGGGACGACTCTCAAGAGACCCAGTACTTC. The chain is built from TRBV15 and TRBJ2-5, with D perhaps assigned TRBD1 or TRBD2 (5 bases each). Germline V gives CDR1 LNHNV, CDR2 YYDKDF (reference sequence). Deletions cut 1 base from V and 2 bases from J, with 11 bases between. The CDR3 extends over 15 amino acids.